This T cell receptor (beta chain) was recorded in a study of T cells after posttransplantation cyclophosphamide. By proportion, this clone is medium-sized. The method was immunoSEQ multiplex PCR; TCRdb's version includes in-frame clones alone and lacks a portion of them. Sampling found around 8,700 clones, none seen once. Busulfan-fludarabine conditioning, marrow transplant, and cyclophosphamide on days +3 and +4 were administered. CDR1 is MNHNY, CDR2 SVGAGI, per germline (reference sequence). CDR3 length: 16 residues. Trimming cost V 4 bases and J 2 bases, with 15 bases left between them. Sequences were derived from PBMCs, sampled after an allogeneic stem cell transplant with post-transplant cyclophosphamide. The clonotype originates from a young adult male patient who received an allogeneic stem cell transplant from an unrelated donor, was CMV-positive, and had acute and chronic GVHD. The graft donor may have contributed some T cells. This sequence joins TRBV6-6 and TRBJ1-3; TRBD1 is a possible D gene (5 bases). The DNA for the CDR3 is TGTGCCAGCAGTTGGTCTATACAGGAAGCTGGAAACACCATATATTTT. This encodes CASSWSIQEAGNTIYF.